This T cell receptor (beta chain) comes out of a study of regulatory T cells in long-lasting Graves disease. The time point here: newly diagnosed GD, antithyroid drugs for less than 3 months. The authors made the TCR library using RNA they extracted from PBMCs. General study findings and limits: Persistent Graves' patients showed reduced TCR diversity versus newly diagnosed patients. What was studied was peripheral blood only, and not thyroid tissue.

This clonotype was seen ten or more times. Its antigen is unknown. According to the study, TCR beta libraries were built with iRepertoire HTBI primers and CDR3-region Arm-PCR. Via MiXCR, TCRdb re-called the multiplex PCR reads, giving one row per CDR3 protein. The profile shows some 370,000 distinct CDR3 sequences, approximately 12% of them singletons. This sample also belongs to another study, concerning T cells in Graves' hyperthyroidism and ophthalmopathy.

The clonotype was recovered from a young woman with Graves disease. Sequencing used peripheral blood mononuclear cells (PBMCs), obtained at new diagnosis, from a patient treated with antithyroid drugs.

The CDR3 nucleotides read TGCAGTGCTAGAGATCGTCTTAGCGGGGGATCGAGCCAGCCCCAGCATTTT. Amino acids: CSARDRLSGGSSQPQHF. The chain joins TRBV20-1 to TRBJ1-5; perhaps TRBD1 as D (5 bases). Germline V CDR1 and CDR2: DFQATT, SNEGSKA (reference sequence). With 0 bases removed from V and 7 bases from J, the gap between germline ends came to 22 bases. There are 17 residues in the CDR3.